This TCR beta chain was sequenced in a study of blood T cell repertoires in COVID-19. V lost 1 base, J lost 0 bases, and 7 bases lay in between. CDR1 is LNHDA and CDR2 is SQIVND in the germline V gene (reference sequence). The CDR3 runs to 16 residues. The repertoire was sequenced with immunoSEQ multiplex PCR; TCRdb's copy has only in-frame clones and lacks some. The repertoire consists of roughly 290,000 clones, with under 85% occurring once and the leading ten covering 0.87%. The sequenced sample was peripheral blood. The sequence was obtained from a human donor with COVID-19, enrolled during active disease. The donor label of this sample is uncertain. The chain employs TRBV19 and TRBJ2-6; weak D call: TRBD2 (5 bases). CDR3 region: CASSIAGSSGANVLTF. CDR3 bases: TGTGCCAGTAGTATAGCGGGATCCTCTGGGGCCAACGTCCTGACTTTC.